Presented here are 10 T cell receptor beta chains from one specimen sequenced in a study of cytomegalovirus exposure and HLA in healthy donors (dated by TCRdb to about 2017). Library creation used the immunoSEQ multiplex PCR assay. What TCRdb holds here is the immuneACCESS table cut down to in-frame rearrangements. Part of the clones is not present; checked against another copy, under half of the missing clones reflect an unresolved V gene, and the others are unexplained. The sample table contains roughly 200,000 clones; only one count was recorded for approximately 83% of them. The top ten clones comprise 2.8% of the sample. Sequencing used PBMCs. The receptor source for this set is a woman between 18 and 29 years old in good health and CMV-seropositive.

Of note for this clone: Other DNA sequences in this sample translate to the same CDR3. The chain links TRBV27 to TRBJ1-5; no clear D. V shed 3 bases and J shed 6 bases, with 9 bases lying between them. This CDR3 comprises 13 residues. Germline V gene lookup returns CDR1 MNHEY and CDR2 SMNVEV (reference sequence). The DNA for the CDR3 is TGTGCCAGCAGTTTTCGCGGCGGTCAGCCCCAGCATTTT. It specifies CASSFRGGQPQHF.

Worth noting for this clone: A read error may produce the germline difference seen at one junction end. The rearrangement uses TRBV4-1 and TRBJ1-1; TRBD1 is a possible D gene (6 bases). CDR1 and CDR2 (germline): MGHRA, YSYEKL. This CDR3 is 14 amino acids long. The CDR3 coding sequence is TGCGCCAGCAGTCAAGGCCTGACAGGAGGTGAAGCTTTCTTT. It codes for CASSQGLTGGEAFF.

The V and J genes are TRBV4-1 and TRBJ1-5; 8 bases agree with TRBD1. CDR1 is MGHRA and CDR2 is YSYEKL in the germline V gene. This CDR3 is 17 amino acids long. V shed 6 bases, J shed 3 bases, and the junction held 13 bases outside the gene matches. As DNA, the CDR3 is TGCGCCAGCAGTTCTTCTCAGGGGGCGGCGATCAATCAGCCCCAGCATTTT. It specifies CASSSSQGAAINQPQHF.

The gene calls are TRBV4-2 and TRBJ2-5, with 8 bases aligning to TRBD2. CDR1 is LGHNA, CDR2 YNFKEQ, per germline. The trim removed 5 bases at V and 0 bases at J, leaving 17 bases unmatched. CDR3 size: 19 residues. The CDR3 region has the DNA TGTGCCAGCAGCTCCCTTAGGGGTAGCGGGGCCCTACACCAAGAGACCCAGTACTTC. It yields the protein CASSSLRGSGALHQETQYF.

V gene TRBV4-1 combines with J gene TRBJ1-2; possible D gene TRBD1, 5 bases. This CDR3 is built from 15 residues. CDR1 and CDR2 from the germline V gene are MGHRA and YSYEKL. V was cut by 4 bases and J by 7 bases, with 19 bases left in between. The CDR3 is CASSPDEAGRFGYTF. In nucleotides, the CDR3 is TGCGCCAGCAGCCCAGACGAAGCAGGGAGGTTTGGCTACACCTTC.

The chain combines TRBV7-2 with TRBJ1-1; D might be TRBD1 (5 bases). CDR3 length: 15 amino acids. Looked up from germline, CDR1 is SGHTA and CDR2 is FQGNSA. Trimming took 1 base from V and 5 from J, leaving 14 bases between them. This CDR3 reads CASSLDRGMWTEAFF. CDR3 nucleotide sequence: TGTGCCAGCAGCTTAGATAGGGGCATGTGGACTGAAGCTTTCTTT. Using reference TRBV7-2 and TRBJ1-1 for the parts outside the CDR3, the full variable domain is GAGVSQSPSNKVTEKGKDVELRCDPISGHTALYWYRQSLGQGLEFLIYFQGNSAPDKSGLPSDRFSAERTGGSVSTLTIQRTQQEDSAVYLCASSLDRGMWTEAFFGQGTRLTVV.

The rearrangement links TRBV9 to TRBJ2-7, with 7 bases that match TRBD1. The length of the CDR3 is 15 residues. V shed 4 bases, J shed 3 bases, and the junction held 10 bases outside the gene matches. Germline V gives CDR1 SGDLS, CDR2 YYNGEE. The CDR3 region has the DNA TGTGCCAGCAGCCCAGAGGGGACAGAGGACTACGAGCAGTACTTC. Residues: CASSPEGTEDYEQYF.

The chain employs TRBV5-1 and TRBJ1-6; D is perhaps TRBD1 (6 bases). Deletions cut 4 bases from V and 8 bases from J, with 19 bases between. CDR1 is SGHRS and CDR2 is YFSETQ in the germline V gene. There are 16 residues in the CDR3. DNA for the CDR3: TGCGCCAGCAGCACAAGGGACCGGACAGAGGATTCACCCCTCCACTTT. Protein: CASSTRDRTEDSPLHF. Full variable domain (rest looked up from reference TRBV5-1 and TRBJ1-6): KAGVTQTPRYLIKTRGQQVTLSCSPISGHRSVSWYQQTPGQGLQFLFEYFSETQRNKGNFPGRFSGRQFSNSRSEMNVSTLELGDSALYLCASSTRDRTEDSPLHFGNGTRLTVT.

The V and J genes are TRBV5-6 and TRBJ1-1; 9 bases agree with TRBD1. Unmatched junction bases numbered 11, after V lost 4 bases and J lost 4 bases. The CDR3 has 16 residues. Germline-derived CDR1 and CDR2 are SGHDT and YYEEEE. In DNA form, the CDR3 reads TGTGCCAGCAGCAAGAACCGGGACAGGGACGCCACTGAAGCTTTCTTT. Translating it yields CASSKNRDRDATEAFF.

The J gene is TRBJ2-3, the V gene TRBV7-6; the D is unclear. Germline values: CDR1 SGHVS, CDR2 FNYEAQ. The CDR3 runs to 16 residues. V gave up 6 bases and J gave up 0 bases, with 16 bases separating them. The CDR3, as DNA: TGTGCCAGCAGTAAGTCGGTCAAAGCTAGCACAGATACGCAGTATTTT. This encodes CASSKSVKASTDTQYF.